Included here is one TCR beta chain sequence, with context. This sample was included in a study of technical replicates of blood from a few donors. From germline, CDR1 is SGDLS and CDR2 YYNGEE. V lost 0 bases to trimming and J lost 0 bases, with 7 bases between them. The CDR3 consists of 16 residues. Produced via immunoSEQ multiplex PCR; TCRdb's table is partial and in-frame only. The data contain around 50,000 clones, about 96% of them singletons. The TCR originated in a human donor in good health. The chain is built from TRBV9 and TRBJ2-6; maybe TRBD2 (6 bases). What was sequenced was T cells isolated from PBMCs. The CDR3: CASSVGGVSGANVLTF. CDR3 nucleotides: TGTGCCAGCAGCGTAGGCGGGGTCTCTGGGGCCAACGTCCTGACTTTC.